This TCR beta chain was captured by sequencing in a study of T cell clonality in common variable immunodeficiency. Donors gave about 5 to 8 ml heparinized peripheral whole blood. Study observations and caveats: Compared with controls, CVID subjects had fewer shared TCRbeta clones. CVID subjects had higher TCRbeta clonality than healthy controls, most marked in about a third. Links between repertoire features and CVID complications were heterogeneity-limited.

This clone appeared many times. Its antigen is not known. Coverage ceases 3 residues before the CDR3 finishes, and the germline J gene fills in the end. Using immunoSEQ multiplex PCR, the repertoire was profiled, and TCRdb retains in-frame clones only, with some absent. The sample contains tens of thousands of clones, none of them singletons. Trimming pared 3 bases from V and 6 bases from J, leaving 15 bases between. The germline V gene has CDR1 LNHDA and CDR2 SQIVND (reference sequence). CDR3 size: 15 residues. This TCR came from a person aged 18 to 70 in good health. The V gene is TRBV19, the J gene TRBJ2-1; weak D call: TRBD1 (5 bases). The sequenced material came from peripheral blood mononuclear cells. CDR3 bases read: TGTGCCAGTAGTATGGGGCAGGTAGCCCCCAATGAG. Its protein product is CASSMGQVAPNE. The whole CDR3 is CASSMGQVAPNEQFF.